The T cell receptor beta chain under discussion was sequenced for a study of cytomegalovirus exposure and HLA in healthy donors. Study-wide results and caveats: In vitro, a few CMV-associated chains proved specific for CMV antigens. There were some public TCRs occurring in many donors, but most TCR sequences were rare. The listing of 150 to 200 TCR beta chains classed them as cytomegalovirus-associated.

Using immunoSEQ multiplex PCR, the repertoire was profiled, and TCRdb retains in-frame clones only, with some absent. The table shows fewer than 400,000 clones, with approximately 90% occurring only once. As regards this clone: The antigen is undetermined.

V lost 1 base and J lost 9; bases outside the gene matches: 7. Germline values: CDR1 SGHVS, CDR2 FQNEAQ. The CDR3 has 15 amino acids. Separate from the approximately 670-subject first cohort was the approximately 130-subject validation cohort, to which the donors belonged. Sequenced material: PBMCs. The V call is TRBV7-8, the J call TRBJ2-1; 9 bases line up with TRBD2. The sequence was collected from a young woman in good health and CMV-seronegative. The CDR3 here is CASSLVGGRAGEQFF. In DNA form, the CDR3 reads TGTGCCAGCAGCTTAGTCGGCGGGAGGGCCGGTGAGCAGTTCTTC.